These T cell receptor beta chains were read from a single sample in a study of blood T cells in healthy people across ages. TCRdb reprocessed the 5' RACE reads with MiXCR, giving one entry per CDR3 protein. The sample has around 990,000 distinct CDR3 sequences, more than 30% seen once. The material sequenced was blood. These receptors came from a man between 18 and 35 years old in good health. CDR3s include the opening cysteine and the closing phenylalanine or tryptophan. D genes are given only for firm matches. Not all rows give a size; the values are once, few, many and, for expanded clones, a class.

D gene	clone size	V gene	J gene	CDR3 DNA	CDR3 protein
-	few	TRBV20-1	TRBJ2-1	TGCAGTGCTAGAGCTTACAGGGCGGGAGATGAGCAGTTCTTC	CSARAYRAGDEQFF
TRBD1	few	TRBV10-3	TRBJ1-5	TGTGCCATCAGTGAGGAGGCAGGGGGCCGGCCCCAGCATTTT	CAISEEAGGRPQHF
TRBD2	-	TRBV12-3/TRBV12-4	TRBJ2-3	TGTGCCAGCAGTTTCCGACTAGCGGGGTCAATGCGAGATACGCAGTATTTT	CASSFRLAGSMRDTQYF
-	-	TRBV2	TRBJ2-1	TGTGCCAGCACCGAAGGTTGGCAGACCAATGAGCAGTTCTTC	CASTEGWQTNEQFF
-	-	TRBV7-9	TRBJ1-1	TGTGCCAGCAGCCCCCCTTCAGGGGTGAACACTGAAGCTTTCTTT	CASSPPSGVNTEAFF
-	many	TRBV7-2	TRBJ2-1	TGTGCCAGCAGCTTAGCCCCCGCTATTGACGAGCAGTTCTTC	CASSLAPAIDEQFF
-	-	TRBV7-3	TRBJ2-5	TGTGCCAGCACCACTGAAGGGGGAGCCTACAATGAGCAGTACTTC	CASTTEGGAYNEQYF
-	few	TRBV30	TRBJ2-2	TGTGCCTGGTCACGACTAGGACTGACCGGGGAGCTGTTTTTT	CAWSRLGLTGELFF
TRBD2	-	TRBV5-1	TRBJ2-1	TGCGCCAGCAGGCCCGGGACTAGGGTCTACAATGAGCAGTTCTTC	CASRPGTRVYNEQFF
-	-	TRBV4-2	TRBJ2-7	TGTGCCAGCAGCCAAGCAGAAGGGGGTTCCTACGAGCAGTACTTC	CASSQAEGGSYEQYF
-	few	TRBV6-2/TRBV6-3	TRBJ2-4	TGTGCCAGCAGACCCCCAAACAGTGTAGCCAAAAACATTCAGTACTTC	CASRPPNSVAKNIQYF
-	-	TRBV2	TRBJ2-1	TGTGCCAGCAGTGATCGGGTTCCCCAGTTTGGGCAGTTCTTC	CASSDRVPQFGQFF
TRBD1	-	TRBV7-2	TRBJ1-1	TGTGCCAGCAGCTCCCTTGTGGGGACAGGGACATTCATGAACACTGAAGCTTTCTTT	CASSSLVGTGTFMNTEAFF
-	-	TRBV12-3/TRBV12-4	TRBJ1-5	TGTGCCAGCAGTTCCTTTGCTAGCAATCAGCCCCAGCATTTT	CASSSFASNQPQHF
-	few	TRBV7-2	TRBJ1-6	TGTGCCAGCAGCTTAAGAGGGTCCGGTAATTCACCCCTCCACTTT	CASSLRGSGNSPLHF
-	few	TRBV5-1	TRBJ2-5	TGCGCCAGCAGCTTCCAGGGTAGGGAAGAGACCCAGTACTTC	CASSFQGREETQYF
TRBD1	few	TRBV20-1	TRBJ2-1	TGCAGTGCCTCTCGGGACAGTCGCAATGAGCAGTTCTTC	CSASRDSRNEQFF
TRBD2	many	TRBV7-3	TRBJ2-3	TGTGCCAGCAGCCGACTAGCTTCTAGCACAGATACGCAGTATTTT	CASSRLASSTDTQYF
TRBD1	-	TRBV6-5	TRBJ2-3	TGTGCCAGCAGTTACTCTCCTTCGACCGACAGGGTTGGGGATACGCAGTATTTT	CASSYSPSTDRVGDTQYF
-	few	TRBV30	TRBJ1-2	TGTGCCTGGAGTGTACATAGGACGGAAGCTAACTATGGCTACACCTTC	CAWSVHRTEANYGYTF
TRBD2	-	TRBV4-2	TRBJ2-7	TGTGCCAGCAGCCAAGGTCCTAGCGGGGTTTACAATGAGCAGTACTTC	CASSQGPSGVYNEQYF
TRBD2	few	TRBV4-2	TRBJ2-3	TGTGCCAGCAGCGGCACTAGCGGGGCGGTCGGGGATACGCAGTATTTT	CASSGTSGAVGDTQYF
-	few	TRBV20-1	TRBJ2-5	TGCAGTGCTAGAGACGACGGTGCTGAGCAGTACTTC	CSARDDGAEQYF
-	-	TRBV27	TRBJ2-3	TGTGCCAGCATGTCCCGGTGGGGGGTCGAGACAGATACGCAGTATTTT	CASMSRWGVETDTQYF
TRBD1	-	TRBV4-3	TRBJ1-1	TGCGCCAGCAGCACCCGACAGGGGCGTTTTGGTAACACTGAAGCTTTCTTT	CASSTRQGRFGNTEAFF
TRBD1	-	TRBV6-1	TRBJ2-1	TGTGCCAGCAAAACAGGGGGCTCCTACAATGGGCAGTTCTTC	CASKTGGSYNGQFF
-	few	TRBV10-3	TRBJ2-3	TGTGCCATCAGTGAGGACCAGCGCACAGATACGCAGTATTTT	CAISEDQRTDTQYF
TRBD1	few	TRBV6-2/TRBV6-3	TRBJ1-2	TGTGCCAGCAGTTACTCTCGGGACAGGGGTGACTATGGCTACACCTTC	CASSYSRDRGDYGYTF
-	many	TRBV4-3	TRBJ2-5	TGCGCCAGCAGCCAAAGTTTTACAGGGACCCAAGAGACCCAGTACTTC	CASSQSFTGTQETQYF
-	many	TRBV6-6	TRBJ2-3	TGTGCCAGCAGTTACACGGGGACAGATACGCAGTATTTT	CASSYTGTDTQYF
-	-	TRBV2	TRBJ1-2	TGTGCCACCTCCCAAAGGGCGGCGAACTATGGCTACACCTTC	CATSQRAANYGYTF
-	-	TRBV25-1	TRBJ2-1	TGTGCCAGCAGTGCCACCACACCCCACAAGGGCGATGAGCAGTTCTTC	CASSATTPHKGDEQFF
TRBD2	-	TRBV20-1	TRBJ2-3	TGCAGTGCTAGGGCGGGGGGGTACTTAAGCACAGATACGCAGAATTTT	CSARAGGYLSTDTQNF
-	-	TRBV6-2/TRBV6-3	TRBJ2-7	TGTGCTAGCATCTCCTCCGGCTCCTACGAGCAGTACTTC	CASISSGSYEQYF
TRBD2	-	TRBV12-3/TRBV12-4	TRBJ2-7	TGTGCCAGCAGTACGTTAGCGGGGATCGAGCAGTACTTC	CASSTLAGIEQYF
TRBD1	-	TRBV5-1	TRBJ2-7	TGCGCCAGCAGCTTGGTGGGGGACAGGGTTTACGAGCGGTACTTC	CASSLVGDRVYERYF
-	-	TRBV7-9	TRBJ2-5	TGTGCCAGCAGCCGACAGGATCGGGAGACCCAGTACTTC	CASSRQDRETQYF
TRBD1	few	TRBV6-5	TRBJ1-2	TGTGCCAGCAGTTATGGACAGGTTGATGGCTACACCTTC	CASSYGQVDGYTF
-	-	TRBV12-5	TRBJ2-7	TGTGCTAGGGGTCAGCTCTACGAGCAGTACTTC	CARGQLYEQYF
-	-	TRBV15	TRBJ1-1	TGTGCCACCAGCAGAGATCGAGGATTAAACACTGAAGCTTTCTTT	CATSRDRGLNTEAFF
-	-	TRBV2	TRBJ2-3	TGTGCCAGCAGTGAGGGGGGACGGGGTACAGATACGCAGTATTTT	CASSEGGRGTDTQYF
-	-	TRBV14	TRBJ2-2	TGTGCCAGCAGCGGGATTCGGCGCGGGGAGCTGTTTTTT	CASSGIRRGELFF
-	few	TRBV5-1	TRBJ2-1	TGCGCCAGCAGCTTGGAAGGGACGAGTGATGAGCAGTTCTTC	CASSLEGTSDEQFF
-	-	TRBV14	TRBJ1-2	TGTGCCAGCAGCCCTTCGGTGGACTGGGGCTACACCTTC	CASSPSVDWGYTF
TRBD1	few	TRBV6-5	TRBJ2-1	TGTGCCAGCAGTTATGGTGGGGACAGTTACAATGAGCAGTTCTTC	CASSYGGDSYNEQFF
TRBD1	once	TRBV6-5	TRBJ2-5	TGTGCCACGACAGGGGTATTCGAGACCCAGTACTTC	CATTGVFETQYF
-	few	TRBV24-1	TRBJ2-1	TGTGCCACCAGTGATTCGTGGAGTCCCTACAATGAGCAGTTCTTC	CATSDSWSPYNEQFF
-	-	TRBV6-1	TRBJ1-5	TGTGCCAGCAGTGATTACAGGGCAGGCAATCAGCCCCAGCATTTT	CASSDYRAGNQPQHF
-	-	TRBV7-8	TRBJ1-4	TGTGCCAGCAGCCGACAACAGCCAATACCAACTAATGAAAAACTGTTTTTT	CASSRQQPIPTNEKLFF
TRBD1	-	TRBV9	TRBJ1-1	TGTGCCAGCAGCAGACAGGGGGGTTGGGACACTGAAGCTTTCTTT	CASSRQGGWDTEAFF
-	-	TRBV7-9	TRBJ1-4	TGTGCCAGCAGTCCAGGGGAAAGCGCTAATAAAAAACTGTTTTTT	CASSPGESANKKLFF
TRBD2	-	TRBV10-3	TRBJ2-7	TGTGCCATCAGTGATGCGGGGGGCCATGTATCCTACGAGCAGTACTTC	CAISDAGGHVSYEQYF